Below, 5 T cell receptor beta chains from the same sample are listed, as sequenced in a study of response to subunit inactivated influenza vaccine. TCRdb passed the RT-PCR reads through MiXCR, listing each CDR3 protein once. This table holds about 540,000 distinct CDR3 sequences, about 15% found once. The sequencing here drew on PBMCs from blood, taken less than 13 days after vaccination. These receptors were collected from a man aged 45-65 years who received an inactivated influenza vaccine.

This clonotype was observed a handful of times. This chain joins TRBV5-1 and TRBJ2-7, with 9 bases aligning to TRBD2. Germline V CDR1 and CDR2: SGHRS, YFSETQ. The CDR3 runs to 15 residues. With V trimmed by 0 bases and J by 2 bases, 3 bases remained unmatched. The DNA of the CDR3 is TGCGCCAGCAGCTTGGAAGGCGGGAGGGCCTACGAGCAGTACTTC. This codes for CASSLEGGRAYEQYF.

J is TRBJ2-1 and V is TRBV6-5; D ambiguous. The CDR3 sequence is 16 residues long. V gave up 5 bases and J gave up 4 bases, with 18 bases separating them. Per the germline V gene, CDR1 is MNHEY and CDR2 is SVGAGI. The CDR3 bases are TGTGCCAGCAGTCCCTCGGACGCCCTAAGATACAATGAGCAGTTCTTC. Protein product: CASSPSDALRYNEQFF.

This clonotype was detected ten times or more. The chain combines TRBV7-9 with TRBJ1-1; D may be TRBD1 (5 bases). The CDR3 is 15 amino acids. Between the trimmed V and J ends, which lost 5 bases and 2 bases, there was a span of 15 bases. The germline CDR1 and CDR2 sequences are SEHNR and FQNEAQ (reference sequence). The DNA of the CDR3 is TGTGCCAGCAGCCGATCGGGACCACACAACACTGAAGCTTTCTTT. Translation: CASSRSGPHNTEAFF.

This clonotype was seen a handful of times. The chain recombines TRBV19 with TRBJ2-2; tentative D call: TRBD2 (6 bases). Germline CDR1 and CDR2: LNHDA and SQIVND (reference sequence). The germline V and J ends were trimmed by 5 bases and 4 bases, with 17 bases remaining between them. The CDR3 runs 16 residues. Written as DNA, the CDR3 is TGTGCCAGTAGTCTGGACTGGTCGGGACTCACCGGGGAGCTGTTTTTT. Translation gives CASSLDWSGLTGELFF.

The V gene is TRBV20-1, the J gene TRBJ2-7; D remains ambiguous. Germline V gene lookup returns CDR1 DFQATT and CDR2 SNEGSKA (reference sequence). This CDR3 region has 12 residues. V was clipped by 0 bases and J by 4 bases, with 7 bases between them. The CDR3 DNA sequence: TGCAGTGCTAGAGATATACGGTACGAGCAGTACTTC. This codes for CSARDIRYEQYF.